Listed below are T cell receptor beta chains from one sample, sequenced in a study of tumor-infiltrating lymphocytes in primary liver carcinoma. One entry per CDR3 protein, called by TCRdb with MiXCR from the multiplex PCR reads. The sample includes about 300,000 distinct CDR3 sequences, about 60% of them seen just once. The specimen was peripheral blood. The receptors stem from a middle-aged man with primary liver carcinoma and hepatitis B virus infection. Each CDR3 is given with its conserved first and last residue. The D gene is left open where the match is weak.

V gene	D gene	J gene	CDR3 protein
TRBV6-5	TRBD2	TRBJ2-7	CASSRVAGVSPYEQYF
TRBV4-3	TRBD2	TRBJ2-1	CASSLSWRLAGMNNEQFF
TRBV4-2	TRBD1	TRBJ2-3	CASSHGDRLTDTQYF
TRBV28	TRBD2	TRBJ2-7	CASMTSGSYHTSEQYF
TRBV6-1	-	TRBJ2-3	CASSVSGVFTDTQYF
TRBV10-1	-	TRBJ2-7	CASSDRLTYEQYF
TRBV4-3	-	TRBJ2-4	CTSSRAYPQSIQYF
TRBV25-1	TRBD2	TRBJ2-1	CASSGGVLAGANNEQFF
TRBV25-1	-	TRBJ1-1	CASSESEGPPGFTEAFF
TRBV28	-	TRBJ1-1	CASSFGGYYTEAFF
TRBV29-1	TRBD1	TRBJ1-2	CGVGQETYGHTF
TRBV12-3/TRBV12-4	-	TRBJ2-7	CVSRLGSSRSSYEEYF
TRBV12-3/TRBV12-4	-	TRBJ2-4	CAAARDRKNIQCF
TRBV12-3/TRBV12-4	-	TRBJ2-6	CASSPTRSTVSSWTNVLTF
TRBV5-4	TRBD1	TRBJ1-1	CASEEDRGRAFF
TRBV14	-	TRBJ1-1	CASSHGEGTEAFF
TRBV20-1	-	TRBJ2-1	CSARGSKSYNEQFF
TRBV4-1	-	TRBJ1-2	CANSPDPGRTFTF
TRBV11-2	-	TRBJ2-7	CASSLTGGAYEQYF
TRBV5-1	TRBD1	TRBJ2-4	CASSSGQGAQRNIRYF
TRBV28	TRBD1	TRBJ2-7	CASSSRGRGQYF
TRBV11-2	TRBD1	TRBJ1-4	CASSYIQGGLFF
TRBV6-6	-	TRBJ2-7	CASSYLGLSVSAGSYEQYF
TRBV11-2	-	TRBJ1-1	CAGSFGGAVATEAFF
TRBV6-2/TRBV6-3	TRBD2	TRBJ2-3	CASSYLPGLAGGITDTQYF
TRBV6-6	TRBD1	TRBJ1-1	CASSNTGVIEAFF
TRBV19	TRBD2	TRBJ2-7	CTSSTSGSSYEQYF
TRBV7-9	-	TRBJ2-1	CASSLEAGLEQFF
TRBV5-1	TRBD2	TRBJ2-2	CASSSGLAREVIGELFF
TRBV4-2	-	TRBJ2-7	CASSQEWRDAPFREQYF
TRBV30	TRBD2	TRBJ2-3	CAWSVRLAVDTQYF
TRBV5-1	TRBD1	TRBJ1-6	CASSTFRDSYSPLHF
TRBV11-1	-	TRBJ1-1	CAGSLGRGTTEAFF
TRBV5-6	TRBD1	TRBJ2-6	CASSLQTGPSGANVLAF
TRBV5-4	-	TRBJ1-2	CTSSGHKYGYTF
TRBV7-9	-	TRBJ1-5	CASSFNYRGNQPQHF
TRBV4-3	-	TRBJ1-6	CASSQDPRSALHF